A selection of T cell receptor beta chains follows, all from one sample in a study of CD8 T cells in Susac syndrome. Each CDR3 protein is one row after TCRdb ran MiXCR on the immunoSEQ multiplex PCR reads. The data show over 100,000 distinct CDR3 sequences, nearly 96% seen once. Sequencing input: CD4+ T cells from PBMCs. The receptors originated from a human donor with Susac syndrome. CDR3s include the opening cysteine and the closing phenylalanine or tryptophan. The D gene is left open where the match is weak. Expanded clones get a size class; other rows say once, few or many, or leave the size out.

>TRBJ1-5|-|TRBV6-2/TRBV6-3|-
TGTGCCAGCCGAGGACGCAATCAGCCCCAGCATTTT
CASRGRNQPQHF
>TRBJ2-4|TRBD2|TRBV20-1|-
TGCAGTGCCCTGGGGAGCGGGAGCTCAATAGTCTTC
CSALGSGSSIVF
>TRBJ2-1|-|TRBV9|-
TGTGCCAGCAGCGTAGCGGGTTACAATGAGCAGTTCTTC
CASSVAGYNEQFF
>TRBJ1-1|-|TRBV30|once
TGTGCCTGGAGTGTGGCTGGGAACACTGAAGCTTTCTTT
CAWSVAGNTEAFF
>TRBJ2-5|-|TRBV27|-
TGTGCCAGCAGTTTTAGGGACGGTGTCCAAGAGACCCAGTACTTC
CASSFRDGVQETQYF
>TRBJ1-5|-|TRBV7-2|-
TGTGCCAGCAGCTTAGGGGGAGTCGCTCGCAGAGATCAGCCCCAGCATTTT
CASSLGGVARRDQPQHF
>TRBJ1-4|-|TRBV7-2|-
TGTGCCAGCAGAACAGGAGTTGCAACTAATGAAAAACTGTTTTTT
CASRTGVATNEKLFF
>TRBJ2-6|-|TRBV14|-
TGTGCCAGCAGCAAGAGGGGGGCTGGGGCCAACGTCCTGACTTTC
CASSKRGAGANVLTF
>TRBJ2-1|-|TRBV4-1|once
TGCGCCAGCAGCCCAGCAATGAAGCTCCGTCTTCTCCGTTCGGAGCAGTTCTTC
CASSPAMKLRLLRSEQFF
>TRBJ1-2|-|TRBV20-1|-
TGCAGTGCCCCCCGGGGGAAAGGAGGCTACACCTTC
CSAPRGKGGYTF
>TRBJ1-5|TRBD1|TRBV6-5|-
TGTGCCAGCAGCCCTGGGACAGGGAGCAATCAGCCCCAGCATTTT
CASSPGTGSNQPQHF
>TRBJ2-3|-|TRBV7-8|-
TGTGCCAGCAGCTGGGGGCGGTCCCCTATTGGCACAGATACGCAGTATTTT
CASSWGRSPIGTDTQYF
>TRBJ2-5|-|TRBV7-9|-
TGTGCCAGCAGCTTAGTGACCGGGGCCAGAGGGACCCAGTACTTC
CASSLVTGARGTQYF
>TRBJ2-3|-|TRBV20-1|-
TGCAGTGCTCACGCCGGGACACCTAAATCCCCGGGGACAGATACGCAGTATTTT
CSAHAGTPKSPGTDTQYF
>TRBJ1-2|-|TRBV3-1|-
TGTGCCAGCCACGCAAGGGAGGTCGTCCGGGGGGGCTACACCTTC
CASHAREVVRGGYTF
>TRBJ2-7|TRBD1|TRBV6-6|-
TGTGCCAGCAGTTATGGACAGGCGGGCGTCTACGAGCAGTACTTC
CASSYGQAGVYEQYF